What follows are 6 T cell receptor beta chains derived from one specimen sequenced in a study of blood T cells in healthy people across ages (dated by TCRdb to between 2014 and 2016). Library preparation was by 5' RACE. For sequencing, an Illumina HiSeq 2500 was employed. A second PCR of roughly 7 to 12 cycles was performed with a sample-barcoded 5' primer and a J-beta primer mix. The public reads were reanalyzed by TCRdb: fastp trimming at Q25, MiXCR alignment, in-frame beta chains only. Rows with a matching CDR3 protein are joined into one entry that keeps the most common DNA and genes. This sample gives about 970,000 distinct CDR3 sequences in total; roughly 50% of them show up just once. The ten largest clonotypes hold 20% to 25% of the sample. The sequencing sample was made of blood. Source of these receptors: a woman aged 60-75 years in good health.

This clonotype showed up just once. The CDR3 sequence is CSAQVWGNQPQHF. In DNA form, the CDR3 reads TGCAGTGCCCAGGTTTGGGGCAATCAGCCCCAGCATTTT. The chain uses TRBV20-1 and TRBJ1-5; D is undetermined. The ends were cut back, 6 bases at V and 2 bases at J, with 11 bases in the middle. Germline CDR1 DFQATT, CDR2 SNEGSKA (reference sequence). There are 13 residues in the CDR3.

This chain connects TRBV12-5 to TRBJ2-3; D possibly matches TRBD1 or TRBD2 (5 bases each). CDR3 size: 14 residues. The germline V gene encodes CDR1 LGHNT and CDR2 FRNRAP. Trimming took off 1 base at V and 6 bases at J, with 11 bases between the two ends. DNA of the CDR3: TGTGCTAGTGGTTTGGCGGGACCACCGGATACGCAGTATTTT. Translation gives CASGLAGPPDTQYF.

The gene calls are TRBV4-3 and TRBJ2-2, with 12 bases identical to TRBD2. CDR3 length: 20 amino acids. V gave up 0 bases and J gave up 4 bases; unmatched junction bases: 12. Germline values: CDR1 LGHNA, CDR2 YSLEER. For the CDR3, the DNA is TGCGCCAGCAGCCAAGATCCCCTTCCTAGCGGGAGGGGAGGCACCGGGGAGCTGTTTTTT. Translating gives CASSQDPLPSGRGGTGELFF.

The chain is built from TRBV20-1 and TRBJ1-2; D is possibly TRBD1 (5 bases). V gave up 5 bases and J gave up 1 base, with 14 bases separating them. The CDR3 runs to 14 residues. From germline, CDR1 is DFQATT and CDR2 SNEGSKA (reference sequence). CDR3 nucleotide sequence: TGCAGTGCTTCCCAGGGAGTTCATAACTATGGCTACACCTTC. Its translation: CSASQGVHNYGYTF.

Ten or more counts support this clonotype. The chain recombines TRBV29-1 with TRBJ2-5, with D possibly being TRBD2 (6 bases). Germline V gene lookup returns CDR1 SQVTM and CDR2 ANQGSEA. The V and J ends lost 4 bases and 4 bases respectively, with 10 bases between them. This CDR3 is 12 amino acids long. CDR3 protein: CSVVVGGETQYF. For the CDR3, the DNA is TGCAGCGTTGTCGTCGGGGGAGAGACCCAGTACTTC.

This clonotype was observed a few times. The chain links TRBV4-3 to TRBJ1-4; no reliable D call. From germline, CDR1 is LGHNA and CDR2 YSLEER. The CDR3 consists of 14 residues. The V and J ends lost 4 bases and 4 bases respectively, with 10 bases between them. The CDR3 DNA is TGCGCCAGCAGCCGATCGACGTTTAATGAAAAACTGTTTTTT. It specifies CASSRSTFNEKLFF.